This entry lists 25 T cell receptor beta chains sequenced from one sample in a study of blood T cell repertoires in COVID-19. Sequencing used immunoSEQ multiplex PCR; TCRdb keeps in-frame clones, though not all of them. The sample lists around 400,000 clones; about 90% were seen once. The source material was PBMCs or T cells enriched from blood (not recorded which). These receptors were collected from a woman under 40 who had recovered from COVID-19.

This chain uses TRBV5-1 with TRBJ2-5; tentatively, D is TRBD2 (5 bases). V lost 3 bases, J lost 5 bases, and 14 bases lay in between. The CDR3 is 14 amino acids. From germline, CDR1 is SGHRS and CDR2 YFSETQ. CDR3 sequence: CASSSWENGETQYF. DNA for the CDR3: TGCGCCAGCAGCTCGTGGGAGAACGGGGAGACCCAGTACTTC.

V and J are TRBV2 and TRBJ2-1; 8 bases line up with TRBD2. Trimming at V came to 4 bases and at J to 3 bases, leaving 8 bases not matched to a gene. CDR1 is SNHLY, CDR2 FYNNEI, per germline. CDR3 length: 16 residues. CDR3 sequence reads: CASSGTSKTLYNEQFF. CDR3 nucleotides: TGTGCCAGCAGTGGGACTAGCAAAACTCTCTACAATGAGCAGTTCTTC.

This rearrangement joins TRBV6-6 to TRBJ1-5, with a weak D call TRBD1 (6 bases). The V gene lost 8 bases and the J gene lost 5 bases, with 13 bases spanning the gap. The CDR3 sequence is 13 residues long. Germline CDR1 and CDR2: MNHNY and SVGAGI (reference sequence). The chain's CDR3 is CASGTGSYQPQHF. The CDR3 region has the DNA TGTGCCAGCGGAACAGGGTCCTATCAGCCCCAGCATTTT.

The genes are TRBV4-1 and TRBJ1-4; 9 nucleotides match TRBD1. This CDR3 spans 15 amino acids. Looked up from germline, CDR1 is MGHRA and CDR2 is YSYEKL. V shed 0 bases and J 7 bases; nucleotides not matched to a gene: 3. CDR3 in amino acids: CASSQEQGAFEKLFF. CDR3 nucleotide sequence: TGCGCCAGCAGCCAAGAACAGGGGGCATTTGAAAAACTGTTTTTT.

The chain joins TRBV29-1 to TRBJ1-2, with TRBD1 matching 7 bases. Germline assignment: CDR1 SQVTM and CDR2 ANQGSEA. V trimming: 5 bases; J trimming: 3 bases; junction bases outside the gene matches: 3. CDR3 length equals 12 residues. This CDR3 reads CSVTGEDYGYTF. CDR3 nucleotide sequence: TGCAGCGTTACAGGGGAGGACTATGGCTACACCTTC.

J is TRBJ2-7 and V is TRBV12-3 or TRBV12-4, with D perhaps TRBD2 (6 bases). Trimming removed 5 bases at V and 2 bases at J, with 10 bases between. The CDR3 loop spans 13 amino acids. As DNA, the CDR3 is TGTGCCAGCAGTCCGACTAGTCCCTACGAGCAGTACTTC. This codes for CASSPTSPYEQYF.

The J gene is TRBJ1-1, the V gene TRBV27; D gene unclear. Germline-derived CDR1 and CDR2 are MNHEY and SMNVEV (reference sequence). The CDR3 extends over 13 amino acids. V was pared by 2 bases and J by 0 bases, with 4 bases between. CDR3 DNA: TGTGCCAGCAGTTTAGGCTTGAACACTGAAGCTTTCTTT. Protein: CASSLGLNTEAFF.

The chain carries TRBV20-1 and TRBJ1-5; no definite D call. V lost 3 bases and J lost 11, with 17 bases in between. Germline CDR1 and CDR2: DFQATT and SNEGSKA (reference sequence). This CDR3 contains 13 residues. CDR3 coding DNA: TGCAGTGCTAGTGGCACAGCGGGCGGGGCCCAGCATTTT. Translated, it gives CSASGTAGGAQHF.

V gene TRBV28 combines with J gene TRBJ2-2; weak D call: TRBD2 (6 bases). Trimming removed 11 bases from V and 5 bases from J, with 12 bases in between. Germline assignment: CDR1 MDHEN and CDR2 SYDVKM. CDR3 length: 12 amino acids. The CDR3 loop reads CASPGGTGELFF. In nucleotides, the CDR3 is TGTGCCTCCCCTGGGGGGACCGGGGAGCTGTTTTTT.

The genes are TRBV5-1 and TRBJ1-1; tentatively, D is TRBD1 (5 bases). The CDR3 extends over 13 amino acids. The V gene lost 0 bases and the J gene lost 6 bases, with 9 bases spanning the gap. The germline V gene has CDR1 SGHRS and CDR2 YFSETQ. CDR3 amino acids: CASSLATGSEAFF. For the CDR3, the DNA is TGCGCCAGCAGCTTGGCCACAGGCTCTGAAGCTTTCTTT.

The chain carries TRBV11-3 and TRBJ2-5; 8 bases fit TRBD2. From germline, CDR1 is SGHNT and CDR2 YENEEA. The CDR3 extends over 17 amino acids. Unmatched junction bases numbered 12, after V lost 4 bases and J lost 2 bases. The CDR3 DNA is TGTGCCAGCAGCTCGTCCGGGGGGGCGGGGATGCAAGAGACCCAGTACTTC. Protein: CASSSSGGAGMQETQYF. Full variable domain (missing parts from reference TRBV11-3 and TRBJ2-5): EAGVVQSPRYKIIEKKQPVAFWCNPISGHNTLYWYLQNLGQGPELLIRYENEEAVDDSQLPKDRFSAERLKGVDSTLKIQPAELGDSAVYLCASSSSGGAGMQETQYFGPGTRLLVL.

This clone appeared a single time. CDR3 bases: TGTGCCAGCTCCCCCTCGGAGCCCACACAGTTCTTC. It translates to CASSPSEPTQFF. The V call is TRBV18, the J call TRBJ2-1; no firm D call. There are 12 residues in the CDR3. Trimming took off 6 bases at V and 13 bases at J, with 16 bases between the two ends. Per germline, CDR1 KGHSH and CDR2 LQKENI.

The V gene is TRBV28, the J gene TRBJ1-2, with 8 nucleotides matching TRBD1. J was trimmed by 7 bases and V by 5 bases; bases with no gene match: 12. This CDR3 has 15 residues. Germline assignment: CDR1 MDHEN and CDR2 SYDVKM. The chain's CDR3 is CASSTRTGSAGGYTF. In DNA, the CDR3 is TGTGCCAGCAGTACTCGGACAGGGAGTGCCGGTGGCTACACCTTC.

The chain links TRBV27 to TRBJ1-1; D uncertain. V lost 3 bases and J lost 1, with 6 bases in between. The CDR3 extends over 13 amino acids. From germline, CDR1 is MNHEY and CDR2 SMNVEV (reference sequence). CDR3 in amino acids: CASSFAGNTEAFF. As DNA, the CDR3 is TGTGCCAGCAGTTTCGCAGGGAACACTGAAGCTTTCTTT.

In nucleotides, the CDR3 is TGTGCCAGCAGCTTAATGCTGGGACAGGCCGATCAGCGGTTCTTC. Translated: CASSLMLGQADQRFF. This chain joins TRBV7-3 and TRBJ2-1, with 8 bases fitting TRBD1. The CDR3 is made up of 15 amino acids. V shed 1 base, J shed 15 bases, and the junction held 14 bases outside the gene matches. The germline V gene has CDR1 SGHTA and CDR2 FQGTGA.

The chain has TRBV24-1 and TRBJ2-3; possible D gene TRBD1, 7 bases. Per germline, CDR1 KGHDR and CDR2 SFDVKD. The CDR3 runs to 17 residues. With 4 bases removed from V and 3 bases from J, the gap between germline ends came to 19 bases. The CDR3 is CATSESGDSMWTDTQYF. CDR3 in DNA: TGTGCCACCAGTGAGTCGGGGGACAGTATGTGGACAGATACGCAGTATTTT.

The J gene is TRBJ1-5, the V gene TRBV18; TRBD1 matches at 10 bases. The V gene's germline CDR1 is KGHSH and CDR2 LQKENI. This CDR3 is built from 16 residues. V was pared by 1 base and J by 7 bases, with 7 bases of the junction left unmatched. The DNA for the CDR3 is TGTGCCAGCTCACCACTTGACAGGGGGCTGAACCAGCCCCAGCATTTT. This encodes CASSPLDRGLNQPQHF.

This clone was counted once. As DNA, the CDR3 is TGTGCCAGCAGTGACTCGTTCAGGAACTACGAGCAGTACTTC. This sequence encodes CASSDSFRNYEQYF. The chain links TRBV6-4 to TRBJ2-7; D is ambiguous. V was cut by 0 bases and J by 3 bases, with 9 bases left in between. Germline V gene data show CDR1 as MRHNA and CDR2 as SNTAGT. The CDR3 sequence is 14 residues long.

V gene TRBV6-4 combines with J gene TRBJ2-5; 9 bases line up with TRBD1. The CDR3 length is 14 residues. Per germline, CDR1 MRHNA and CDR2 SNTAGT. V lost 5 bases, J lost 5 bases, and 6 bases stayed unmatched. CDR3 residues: CASSRDRAKETQYF. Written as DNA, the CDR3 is TGTGCCAGCAGTAGGGACAGGGCAAAGGAGACCCAGTACTTC.

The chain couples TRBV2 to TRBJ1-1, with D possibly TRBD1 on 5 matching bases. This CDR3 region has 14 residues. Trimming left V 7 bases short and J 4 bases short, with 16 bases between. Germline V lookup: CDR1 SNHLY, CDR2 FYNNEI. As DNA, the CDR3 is TGTGCCAGCACCCAGGACGGGGGTAGCACTGAAGCTTTCTTT. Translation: CASTQDGGSTEAFF. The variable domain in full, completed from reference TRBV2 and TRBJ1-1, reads EPEVTQTPSHQVTQMGQEVILRCVPISNHLYFYWYRQILGQKVEFLVSFYNNEISEKSEIFDDQFSVERPDGSNFTLKIRSTKLEDSAMYFCASTQDGGSTEAFFGQGTRLTVV.

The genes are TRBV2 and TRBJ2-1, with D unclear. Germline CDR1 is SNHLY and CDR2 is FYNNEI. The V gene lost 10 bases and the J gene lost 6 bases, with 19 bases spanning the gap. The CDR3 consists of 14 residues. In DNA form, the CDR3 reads TGTGCCACTGTGGTGGCAAGGCGCGGCAATGAGCAGTTCTTC. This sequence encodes CATVVARRGNEQFF.

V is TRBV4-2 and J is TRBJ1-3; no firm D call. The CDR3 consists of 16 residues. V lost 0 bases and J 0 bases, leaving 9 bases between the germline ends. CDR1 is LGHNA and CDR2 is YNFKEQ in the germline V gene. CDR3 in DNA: TGTGCCAGCAGCCAAGACCGTCAGGTCTCTGGAAACACCATATATTTT. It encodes CASSQDRQVSGNTIYF.

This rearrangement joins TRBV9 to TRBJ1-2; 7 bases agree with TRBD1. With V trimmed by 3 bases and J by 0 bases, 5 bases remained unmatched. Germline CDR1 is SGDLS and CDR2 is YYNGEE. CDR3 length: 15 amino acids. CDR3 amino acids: CASSGRQGTNYGYTF. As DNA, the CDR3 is TGTGCCAGCAGCGGGCGACAGGGTACTAACTATGGCTACACCTTC.

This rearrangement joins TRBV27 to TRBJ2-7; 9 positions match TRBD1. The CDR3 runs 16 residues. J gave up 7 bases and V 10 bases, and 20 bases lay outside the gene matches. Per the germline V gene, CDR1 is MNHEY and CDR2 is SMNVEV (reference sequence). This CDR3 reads CATAETTGTGLQEQYF. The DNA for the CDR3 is TGTGCCACGGCAGAAACTACCGGGACAGGGCTGCAAGAGCAGTACTTC.

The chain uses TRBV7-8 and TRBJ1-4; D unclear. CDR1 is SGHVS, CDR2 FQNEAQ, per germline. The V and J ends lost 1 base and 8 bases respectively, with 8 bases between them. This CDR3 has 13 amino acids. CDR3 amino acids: CASSLEGSEKLFF. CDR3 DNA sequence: TGTGCCAGCAGCTTAGAAGGGAGCGAAAAACTGTTTTTT.